This is a list of T cell receptor beta chains from one sample in a study of blood T cell repertoires in COVID-19. The protocol was immunoSEQ multiplex PCR, while the TCRdb copy is restricted to in-frame clones and leaves out a portion. Among 200,000 to 250,000 clones listed, nearly 90% were seen once. Sequenced: peripheral blood. The source is a man over 45 with COVID-19, enrolled during active disease. CDR3s include the opening cysteine and the closing phenylalanine or tryptophan. A D gene is named only where the DNA matches it firmly. Clone size, where shown, is once, few, many, or a class for clones that have expanded.

abundance: -
j_gene: TRBJ1-2
v_gene: TRBV24-1
d_gene: -
CDR3aa: CATSDYDSRNGYTF
CDR3nt: TGTGCCACCAGTGATTACGACAGCCGAAATGGCTACACCTTC

abundance: few
j_gene: TRBJ2-3
v_gene: TRBV7-9
d_gene: TRBD1
CDR3aa: CASSSGQGIDTQYF
CDR3nt: TGTGCCAGCAGCTCTGGACAGGGAATTGATACGCAGTATTTT

abundance: once
j_gene: TRBJ2-7
v_gene: TRBV20-1
d_gene: TRBD2
CDR3aa: CSASHSPGLAGGLYF
CDR3nt: TGCAGTGCTAGTCACTCTCCGGGACTAGCGGGAGGTCTCTACTTC

abundance: -
j_gene: TRBJ1-1
v_gene: TRBV28
d_gene: TRBD1
CDR3aa: CASSLYIGQGWNGHTEAFF
CDR3nt: TGTGCCAGCAGTTTATATATAGGACAGGGGTGGAATGGTCACACTGAAGCTTTCTTT

abundance: -
j_gene: TRBJ2-7
v_gene: TRBV7-9
d_gene: TRBD1
CDR3aa: CASSSRQGAPEQYF
CDR3nt: TGTGCCAGCAGCTCAAGACAGGGCGCCCCGGAGCAGTACTTC

abundance: -
j_gene: TRBJ2-1
v_gene: TRBV3-1/TRBV3-2
d_gene: -
CDR3aa: CASSQEPGRSPYNEQFF
CDR3nt: TGTGCCAGCAGCCAAGAGCCAGGGCGTTCGCCCTACAATGAGCAGTTCTTC

abundance: once
j_gene: TRBJ2-2
v_gene: TRBV18
d_gene: -
CDR3aa: CASSPLGSIAGELFF
CDR3nt: TGTGCCAGCTCACCACTTGGTAGTATCGCCGGGGAGCTGTTTTTT

abundance: -
j_gene: TRBJ2-6
v_gene: TRBV5-6
d_gene: -
CDR3aa: CASSLSRAGANVLTF
CDR3nt: TGTGCCAGCAGCTTGAGCAGGGCTGGGGCCAACGTCCTGACTTTC

abundance: -
j_gene: TRBJ1-5
v_gene: TRBV5-1
d_gene: TRBD1
CDR3aa: CASSPGGGNQPQHF
CDR3nt: TGCGCCAGCAGCCCAGGGGGAGGCAATCAGCCCCAGCATTTT

abundance: -
j_gene: TRBJ2-7
v_gene: TRBV5-1
d_gene: TRBD2
CDR3aa: CASSLLEAGGPAAYEQYF
CDR3nt: TGCGCCAGCAGCTTGTTGGAAGCGGGAGGGCCGGCGGCCTACGAGCAGTACTTC

abundance: once
j_gene: TRBJ1-1
v_gene: TRBV3-1/TRBV3-2
d_gene: TRBD1
CDR3aa: CASSPPGQGNAEAFF
CDR3nt: TGTGCCAGCAGCCCGCCGGGACAGGGAAACGCTGAAGCTTTCTTT

abundance: -
j_gene: TRBJ2-5
v_gene: TRBV7-7
d_gene: TRBD1
CDR3aa: CASSVSPRGPGLQATQYF
CDR3nt: TGTGCTAGCAGCGTTAGCCCTAGGGGGCCGGGGCTTCAAGCGACCCAGTACTTC

abundance: -
j_gene: TRBJ2-5
v_gene: TRBV6-1
d_gene: -
CDR3aa: CASSEARALGETQYF
CDR3nt: TGTGCCAGCAGTGAAGCGCGGGCCCTGGGAGAGACCCAGTACTTC